The clone carrying this T cell receptor beta chain was seen ten or more times. The data originate from a study of early T cells in non-severe SARS-CoV-2 infection. Study in general: The study sequenced bulk RNA from unsorted whole blood, with chains unpaired.

Each CDR3 protein is one row after TCRdb ran MiXCR on the 5' RACE reads. The data contain about 40,000 distinct CDR3 sequences, roughly 5% of them singletons. The CDR3 spans 12 residues. Germline values: CDR1 SGHTA, CDR2 FQGNSA. V lost 1 base and J lost 5, with 6 bases in between. What was sequenced was whole blood. The TCR originated in an adult who was a healthcare worker with PCR-confirmed SARS-CoV-2 infection or an uninfected control (not recorded which). The genes are TRBV7-2 and TRBJ2-7; tentatively, D is TRBD1 (5 bases). Here the CDR3 DNA reads TGTGCCAGCAGCTTAGTGACAGACGAGCAGTACTTC. Encoded protein: CASSLVTDEQYF.